This T cell receptor beta chain is from a study of memory CD4+ T cells and cytomegalovirus serostatus. CDR1 SGDLS and CDR2 YYNGEE come from the germline V gene. The CDR3 loop spans 17 amino acids. V lost 0 bases and J 0 bases, leaving 14 bases between the germline ends. How the authors handled the data: After removing out-of-frame reads, around 2,100,000 distinct TCRbeta sequences remained. The data were produced by immunoSEQ multiplex PCR, yet TCRdb's version contains in-frame clones alone and is incomplete. Clone size and V and J calls were adopted from that table, with D and trimming inferred from the DNA. Of approximately 50,000 clones listed, about 70% are singletons. The sort gate was single viable CD3+CD4+CD8-CD45RO+ cells for memory CD4+ T cells. Positive selection with CD4 microbeads enriched total CD4+ T cells.

This TCR was recovered from an adult in good health and CMV-seropositive. Material: memory CD4+ T cells from blood. The genes are TRBV9 and TRBJ2-3; D possibly corresponds to TRBD2 (6 bases). The CDR3 region is CASSVEPSGGSTDTQYF. In nucleotides, the CDR3 is TGTGCCAGCAGCGTAGAACCCTCCGGGGGAAGCACAGATACGCAGTATTTT.